This TCR beta chain was recorded in a study of PD-1 blockade in classical Hodgkin lymphoma. Whole-study findings and limits: Lower baseline TCR diversity was reported for newly diagnosed patients than for healthy donors. When nivolumab was started under 1 year after ASCT, patients were excluded. Complete responders' baseline diversity resembled that of newly diagnosed patients. Why repertoires differed is undefined; disease activity or prior therapy possibly contributed.

Germline CDR1 and CDR2: MNHNS and SASEGT. The CDR3 spans 14 residues. The J segment lost 1 base and the V segment lost 4 bases, leaving 4 bases of the junction unmatched. Some clones are missing from TCRdb's copy, which holds only in-frame ones; the method was immunoSEQ multiplex PCR. The data show 25,000 or so clones, 71% seen once. Every one of the patients relapsed after autologous stem cell transplantation (brentuximab vedotin exposure was variable). Regarding this clone: The antigen is not known.

The specimen comprised peripheral blood mononuclear cells (PBMCs), sampled at baseline. The chain has TRBV6-1 and TRBJ2-7; 7 nucleotides line up with TRBD2. The source is a human donor with classical Hodgkin lymphoma. The CDR3 here is CASSVERDSYEQYF. As DNA, the CDR3 is TGTGCCAGCAGTGTCGAGCGGGATTCCTACGAGCAGTACTTC.